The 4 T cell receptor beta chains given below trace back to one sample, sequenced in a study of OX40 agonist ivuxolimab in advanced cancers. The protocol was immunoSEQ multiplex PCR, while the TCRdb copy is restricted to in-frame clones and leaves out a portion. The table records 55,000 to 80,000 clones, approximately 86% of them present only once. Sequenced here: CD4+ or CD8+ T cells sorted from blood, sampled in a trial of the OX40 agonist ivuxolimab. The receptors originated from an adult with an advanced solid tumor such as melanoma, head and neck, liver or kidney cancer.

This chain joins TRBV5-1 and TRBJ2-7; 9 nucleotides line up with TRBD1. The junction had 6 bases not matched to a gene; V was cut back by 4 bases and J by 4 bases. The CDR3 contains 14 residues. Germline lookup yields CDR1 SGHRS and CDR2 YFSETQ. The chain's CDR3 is CASSAGQGTYEQYF. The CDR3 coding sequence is TGCGCCAGCAGCGCCGGACAGGGGACGTACGAGCAGTACTTC.

In DNA form, the CDR3 reads TGTGCCAGCAGTACAGGGAGTTCCACTGAAGCTTTCTTT. Translating gives CASSTGSSTEAFF. The chain is built from TRBV2 and TRBJ1-1; D perhaps matches TRBD1 (6 bases). Trimming took 5 bases from V and 4 from J, leaving 11 bases between them. Germline CDR1 is SNHLY and CDR2 is FYNNEI. The CDR3 has 13 residues.

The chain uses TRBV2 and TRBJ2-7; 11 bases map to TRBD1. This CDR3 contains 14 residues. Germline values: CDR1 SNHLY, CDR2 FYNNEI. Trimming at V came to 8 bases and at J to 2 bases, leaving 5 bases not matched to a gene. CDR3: CASRRDRGTYEQYF. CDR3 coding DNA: TGTGCCAGCCGTCGGGACAGGGGGACCTACGAGCAGTACTTC.

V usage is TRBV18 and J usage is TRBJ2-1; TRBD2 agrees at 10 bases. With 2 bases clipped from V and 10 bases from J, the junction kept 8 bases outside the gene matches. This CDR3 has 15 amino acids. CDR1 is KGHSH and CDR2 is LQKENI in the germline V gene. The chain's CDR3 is CASSPTSGTINEQFF. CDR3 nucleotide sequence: TGTGCCAGCTCACCAACTAGCGGGACCATCAACGAGCAGTTCTTC.